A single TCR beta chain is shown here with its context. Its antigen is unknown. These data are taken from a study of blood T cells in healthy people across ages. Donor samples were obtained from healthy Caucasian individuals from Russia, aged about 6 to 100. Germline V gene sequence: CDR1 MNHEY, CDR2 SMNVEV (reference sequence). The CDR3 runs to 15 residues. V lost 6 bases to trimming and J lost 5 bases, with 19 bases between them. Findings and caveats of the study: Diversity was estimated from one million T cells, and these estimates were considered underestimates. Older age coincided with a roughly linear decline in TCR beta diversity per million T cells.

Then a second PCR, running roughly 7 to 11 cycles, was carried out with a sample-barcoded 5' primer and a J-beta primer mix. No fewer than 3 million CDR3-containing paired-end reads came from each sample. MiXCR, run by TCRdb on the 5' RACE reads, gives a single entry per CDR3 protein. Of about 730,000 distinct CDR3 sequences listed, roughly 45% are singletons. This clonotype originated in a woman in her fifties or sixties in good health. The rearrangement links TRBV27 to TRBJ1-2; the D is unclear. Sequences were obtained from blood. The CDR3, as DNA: TGTGCCAGCAGGGACCTAGGAGCAGTCCCTTATGGCTACACCTTC. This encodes CASRDLGAVPYGYTF.